These T cell receptor beta chains were read from a single sample in a study of T cell responses to AZD1222 COVID-19 vaccine. Data came from immunoSEQ multiplex PCR; TCRdb stores just in-frame clones and leaves some out. The table includes some 110,000 clones, roughly nine tenths detected once. The sequencing used peripheral blood, collected on day 0 of AZD1222 vaccination. The receptors derive from an adult in good health. Each CDR3 is given without its conserved first and last residue.

CDR3	V	J
ATSRDGGRTFTDTQY	TRBV15	TRBJ2-3
ASSLDWKDTQY	TRBV7-6	TRBJ2-3
ASGRTGMKNEQY	TRBV7-2	TRBJ2-7
ASSPGGGGYNEQF	TRBV5-1	TRBJ2-1
ASSEAWDQPQH	TRBV6-1	TRBJ1-5
ASRGRGDQPQH	TRBV12-3/TRBV12-4	TRBJ1-5
ASQMGRGGLYNEQF	TRBV19	TRBJ2-1
ASSLGGRVETQY	TRBV5-1	TRBJ2-5
ASSFVGESYNEQF	TRBV5-1	TRBJ2-1
ASSSSSFRNSPLH	TRBV7-2	TRBJ1-6
ASSGQSVGGYEQY	TRBV7-2	TRBJ2-7
ASSQKGRDLSNTEAF	TRBV4-1	TRBJ1-1
ASSRGDGYT	TRBV30	TRBJ1-2
ASSEAGGPWETQY	TRBV10-1	TRBJ2-5
ASSLRDGGRVQPYEQY	TRBV5-5	TRBJ2-7
ASHRESNQPQH	TRBV28	TRBJ1-5
ASSPQARGSTDTQY	TRBV7-2	TRBJ2-3
ASSSGLAGRTGETQY	TRBV11-3	TRBJ2-5
ASSDPGTNEKLF	TRBV2	TRBJ1-4
ASSMIVSWGPGELF	TRBV19	TRBJ2-2
ASSVEGTHLDTQY	TRBV9	TRBJ2-3
ASSQVRAYPDSEAF	TRBV14	TRBJ1-1
ASSIAYSGNTIY	TRBV19	TRBJ1-3
ASSYWGGLNTEAF	TRBV6-5	TRBJ1-1
ASSEGGGPGQETQY	TRBV10-2	TRBJ2-5